Detailed here is one TCR beta chain. This specimen comes from a study of blood T cell repertoires in COVID-19. In the study overall: Some COVID-19 samples were acute and others convalescent; all came from the United States, Italy and Spain.

The V and J ends lost 4 bases and 2 bases respectively, with 17 bases between them. Per the germline V gene, CDR1 is GTSNPN and CDR2 is SVGIG (reference sequence). The CDR3 has 15 amino acids. The repertoire was sequenced with immunoSEQ multiplex PCR; TCRdb's copy has only in-frame clones and lacks some. This table holds about 230,000 clones, roughly four fifths found once. The source is a woman older than 75 with COVID-19, enrolled during active disease. The chain recombines TRBV30 with TRBJ2-5; tentatively, D is TRBD2 (6 bases). Sample: peripheral blood. The DNA of the CDR3 is TGTGCCTGGACCCTCACTAGCAGTACACAAGAGACCCAGTACTTC. It is translated as CAWTLTSSTQETQYF.